This T cell receptor (beta chain) was recovered during a study of T cells in Graves' hyperthyroidism and ophthalmopathy. Study in general: At initial diagnosis, before any treatment had begun, peripheral blood was obtained.

Amplification of TCR beta CDR3 regions was performed using RNA transcripts as template. HTBI primers drove first-round RT-PCR of the TCR CDR3. From the multiplex PCR reads, TCRdb called clonotypes with MiXCR, one entry per CDR3 protein. The sample lists 350,000 to 450,000 distinct CDR3 sequences, approximately 18% seen once, with 34% in the top ten. This clonotype turned up a few times. It was uncontrolled infection, other autoimmune disease, pregnancy or lactation that excluded patients. PBMCs were sourced from less than 12 ml fresh peripheral blood. Sequencing was carried out using blood. The sequence came from a woman in her twenties or thirties with Graves' hyperthyroidism that later progressed to Graves' ophthalmopathy.

The CDR3 is CASSHLPGGASGNTIYF. CDR3 DNA: TGCGCCAGCAGCCACTTACCCGGGGGAGCCTCTGGAAACACCATATATTTT. The chain recombines TRBV4-1 with TRBJ1-3; weak D call: TRBD1 (5 bases). Trimming shortened V by 3 bases and J by 0 bases, and 15 bases separated the two germline ends. Per the germline V gene, CDR1 is MGHRA and CDR2 is YSYEKL. The CDR3 consists of 17 residues.